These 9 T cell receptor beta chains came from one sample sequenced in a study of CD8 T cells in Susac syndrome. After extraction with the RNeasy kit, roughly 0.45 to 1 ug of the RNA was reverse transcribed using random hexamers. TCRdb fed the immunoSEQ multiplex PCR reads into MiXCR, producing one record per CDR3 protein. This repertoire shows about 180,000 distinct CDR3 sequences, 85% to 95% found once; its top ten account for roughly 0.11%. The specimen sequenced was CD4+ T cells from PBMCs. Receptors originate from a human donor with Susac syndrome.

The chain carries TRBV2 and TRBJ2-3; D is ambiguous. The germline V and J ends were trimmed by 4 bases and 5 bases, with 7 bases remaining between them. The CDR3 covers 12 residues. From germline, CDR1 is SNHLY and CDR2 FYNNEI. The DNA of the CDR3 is TGTGCCAGCAGTGTTCTCCTAGATACGCAGTATTTT. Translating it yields CASSVLLDTQYF.

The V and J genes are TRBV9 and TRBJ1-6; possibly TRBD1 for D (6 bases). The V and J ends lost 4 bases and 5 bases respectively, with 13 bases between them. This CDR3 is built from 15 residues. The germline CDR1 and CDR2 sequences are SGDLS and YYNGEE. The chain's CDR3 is CASSPGQSDNSPLHF. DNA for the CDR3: TGTGCCAGCAGCCCAGGACAGTCAGATAATTCACCCCTCCACTTT.

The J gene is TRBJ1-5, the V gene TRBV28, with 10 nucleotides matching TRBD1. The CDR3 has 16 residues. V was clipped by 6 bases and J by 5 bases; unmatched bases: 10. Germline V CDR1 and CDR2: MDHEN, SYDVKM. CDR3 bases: TGTGCCAGCAGAACACCGGGACAGGGGACGTATCAGCCCCAGCATTTT. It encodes CASRTPGQGTYQPQHF.

The CDR3 coding sequence is TGTGCCAGCAGCCCCCGGACAGGGACGGGCAATTCACCCCTCCACTTT. Protein sequence: CASSPRTGTGNSPLHF. This sequence joins TRBV9 and TRBJ1-6, with 8 bases identical to TRBD1. This CDR3 region has 16 residues. With 4 bases clipped from V and 7 bases from J, the junction kept 10 bases outside the gene matches. Germline CDR1 SGDLS, CDR2 YYNGEE.

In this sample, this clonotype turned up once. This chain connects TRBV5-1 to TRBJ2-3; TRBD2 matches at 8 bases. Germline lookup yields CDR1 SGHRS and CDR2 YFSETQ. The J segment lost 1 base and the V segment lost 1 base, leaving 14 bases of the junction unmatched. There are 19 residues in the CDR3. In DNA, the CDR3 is TGCGCCAGCAGCTTGAGGGCTAGCGGGCCCTCCCAGGGCACAGATACGCAGTATTTT. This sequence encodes CASSLRASGPSQGTDTQYF.

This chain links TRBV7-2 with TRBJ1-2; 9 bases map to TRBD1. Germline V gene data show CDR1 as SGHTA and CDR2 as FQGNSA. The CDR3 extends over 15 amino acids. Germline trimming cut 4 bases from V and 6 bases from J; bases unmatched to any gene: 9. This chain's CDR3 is CASSSAGTGKDGYTF. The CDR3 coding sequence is TGTGCCAGCAGCTCAGCCGGGACAGGGAAGGATGGCTACACCTTC.

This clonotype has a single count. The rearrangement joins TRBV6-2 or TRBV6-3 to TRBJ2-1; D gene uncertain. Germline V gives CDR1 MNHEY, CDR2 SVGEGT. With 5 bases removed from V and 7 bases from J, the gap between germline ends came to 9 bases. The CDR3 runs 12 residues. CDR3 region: CASSPLVNEQFF. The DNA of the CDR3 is TGTGCCAGCAGTCCCCTCGTAAATGAGCAGTTCTTC.

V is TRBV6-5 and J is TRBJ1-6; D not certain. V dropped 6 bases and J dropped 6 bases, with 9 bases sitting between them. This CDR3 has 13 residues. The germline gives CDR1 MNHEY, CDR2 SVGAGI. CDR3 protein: CASSASSNSPLHF. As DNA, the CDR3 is TGTGCCAGCAGCGCTAGTAGTAATTCACCCCTCCACTTT.

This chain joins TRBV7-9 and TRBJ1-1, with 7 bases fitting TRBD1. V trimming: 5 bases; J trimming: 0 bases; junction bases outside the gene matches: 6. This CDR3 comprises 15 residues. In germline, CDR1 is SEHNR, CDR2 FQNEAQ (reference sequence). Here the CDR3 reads CASSLTGVMNTEAFF. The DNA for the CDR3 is TGTGCCAGCAGCCTCACAGGGGTTATGAACACTGAAGCTTTCTTT.